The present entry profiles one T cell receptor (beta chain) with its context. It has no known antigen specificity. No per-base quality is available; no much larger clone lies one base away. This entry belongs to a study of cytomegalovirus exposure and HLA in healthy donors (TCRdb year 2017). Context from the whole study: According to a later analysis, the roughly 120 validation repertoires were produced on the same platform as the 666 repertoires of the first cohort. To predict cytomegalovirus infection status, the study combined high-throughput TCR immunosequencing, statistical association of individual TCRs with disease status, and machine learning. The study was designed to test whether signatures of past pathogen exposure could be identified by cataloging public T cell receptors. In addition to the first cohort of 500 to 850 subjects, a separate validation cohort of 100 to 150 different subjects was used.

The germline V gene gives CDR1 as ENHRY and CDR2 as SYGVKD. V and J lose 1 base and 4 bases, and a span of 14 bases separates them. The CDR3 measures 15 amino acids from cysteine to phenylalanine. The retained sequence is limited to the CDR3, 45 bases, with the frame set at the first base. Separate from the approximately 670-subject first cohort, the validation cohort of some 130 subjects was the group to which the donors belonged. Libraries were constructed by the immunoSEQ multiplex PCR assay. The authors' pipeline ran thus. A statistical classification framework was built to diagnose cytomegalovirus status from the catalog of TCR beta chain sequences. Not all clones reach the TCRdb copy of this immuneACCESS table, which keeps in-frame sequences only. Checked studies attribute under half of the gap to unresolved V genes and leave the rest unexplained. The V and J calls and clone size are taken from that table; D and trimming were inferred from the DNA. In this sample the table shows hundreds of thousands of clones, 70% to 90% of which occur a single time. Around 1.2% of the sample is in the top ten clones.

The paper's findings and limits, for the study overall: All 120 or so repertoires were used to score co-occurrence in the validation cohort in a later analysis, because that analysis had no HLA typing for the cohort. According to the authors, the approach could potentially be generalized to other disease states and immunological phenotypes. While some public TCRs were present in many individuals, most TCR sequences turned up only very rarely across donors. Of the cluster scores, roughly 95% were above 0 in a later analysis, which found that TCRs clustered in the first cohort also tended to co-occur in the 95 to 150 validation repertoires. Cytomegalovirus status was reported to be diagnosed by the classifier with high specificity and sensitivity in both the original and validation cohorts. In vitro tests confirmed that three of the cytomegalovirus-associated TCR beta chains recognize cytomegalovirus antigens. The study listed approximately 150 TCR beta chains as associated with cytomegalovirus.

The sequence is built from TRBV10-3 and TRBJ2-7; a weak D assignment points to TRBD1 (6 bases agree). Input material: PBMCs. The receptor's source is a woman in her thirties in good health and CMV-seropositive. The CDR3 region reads CAISELDLTGYEQYF. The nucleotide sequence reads TGTGCCATCAGTGAGTTAGACTTGACAGGTTACGAGCAGTACTTC.